The clone carrying this T cell receptor (beta chain) came up many times. The entry originates in a study of CD8 T cells in ankylosing spondylitis. V was shortened by 11 bases and J by 2 bases, with 15 bases between the two germline ends. CDR1 ENHRY and CDR2 SYGVKD come from the germline V gene. This CDR3 is 13 amino acids long. TCRdb reanalysed the 5' RACE reads using MiXCR and keeps one entry per CDR3 protein. Among tens of thousands of distinct CDR3 sequences, 6% to 7.5% were seen once, and the ten largest hold about 8.1%. The source of this sequence is a female donor with ankylosing spondylitis or in good health (not recorded which). The sequenced sample consisted of blood, either unsorted or a sorted T cell fraction (not recorded which). The chain uses TRBV10-3 and TRBJ1-1; D unresolved. The CDR3: CALMEPPNTEAFF. CDR3 sequence (DNA): TGTGCCCTAATGGAACCCCCTAACACTGAAGCTTTCTTT.